This T cell receptor (beta chain) was identified in a study of T cells after yellow fever vaccination. Study-wide context: The authors prepared low-cell-number fractions using SMART-Seq v4 Ultra Low Input.

This clonotype was seen a handful of times. Its antigen remains unidentified. General study findings and limits: Weaker overall was a secondary response that nonetheless peaked faster, on day 5 versus 15. Boosting was followed by the reappearance of most primary-vaccination clones (just under 98% CD4, roughly 90% CD8).

CDR1 is MNHEY, CDR2 SMNVEV, per germline (reference sequence). This CDR3 is 14 amino acids long. The germline V and J ends were trimmed by 3 bases and 10 bases, with 13 bases remaining between them. Universal primer sites and UMIs were introduced during 5'RACE template-switching synthesis of TCR cDNA. One entry per CDR3 protein, called by TCRdb with MiXCR from the 5' RACE reads. This repertoire shows 300,000 to 350,000 distinct CDR3 sequences, roughly 8% found once; its top ten account for 17%. This sample comprised PBMCs, obtained roughly seven weeks after the first yellow fever vaccination. The chain is built from TRBV27 and TRBJ1-6; D may be TRBD1 (6 bases). The receptor's source is a man between 18 and 29 years old who received the YFV17D yellow fever vaccine. CDR3 region: CASSFWGQISPLHF. The CDR3 region has the DNA TGTGCCAGCAGTTTCTGGGGGCAGATATCACCCCTCCACTTT.